This note documents a single T cell receptor beta chain sequence. No cognate antigen has been identified for it. Per-base quality was not reported, and no clone a single base away is much larger than it. The immunoSEQ Assay, a bias-controlled multiplex PCR, was used to amplify TCRbeta CDR3 regions from genomic DNA. The authors' pipeline ran thus. The number of nucleated cells in each sample was estimated by amplification of reference gene primers within the assay. To quantify the absolute abundance of each unique TCRbeta CDR3 rearrangement, sequence reads were collapsed and filtered. For each sample, productive Simpson clonality was calculated by taking the square root of Simpson's diversity index across productive rearrangements. What TCRdb holds here is the immuneACCESS table cut down to in-frame rearrangements. Part of the clones is not present; checked against another copy, under half of the missing clones reflect an unresolved V gene, and the others are unexplained. V, J and clone size are taken as reported in that table, and D and trimming were inferred from the DNA itself. For this sample the table gives more than 120,000 clones, of which approximately 89% were detected only once. Together, the top ten hold around 1.5% of the sample.

The collaborating institutions used their own protocols to collect whole blood in K2EDTA tubes. For TCRbeta analysis, collaborator samples were shipped as frozen whole blood, as isolated PBMCs, or as DNA extracted from either sample type. The sample originates from a study of blood T cell repertoires in COVID-19 (TCRdb year 2020). Background for the entire study: The collaborator samples originated in the United States, Italy and Spain and spanned the acute and convalescent phases of COVID-19. The material from the prospective study consisted of cDNA or gDNA derived from T cells, B-cell-depleted T cells, or PBMCs. The dataset comprised deeply sampled blood TCRbeta repertoires from subjects exposed to, actively infected with, or recovered from COVID-19. The repertoires were released in a freely available public database meant as a resource for research on the immune response to SARS-CoV-2. Samples came from the ongoing ImmuneRACE study (first 160 participants) plus 1,254 subjects from 6 global collaborators. The sample metadata nearly always contained a de-identified subject ID, COVID-19 status, age in years and sex. Where available, HLA class I and class II types were obtained from metadata supplied by the sample provider rather than from assay-based typing. Study-level results and caveats: The amount of clinical and demographic metadata varied by source and participant and was provided uncurated.

CDR1 SGDLS and CDR2 YYNGEE are derived from the germline V gene. Clipping removes 3 bases from V and 2 bases from J, with 5 as the unmatched junction base count. The CDR3 runs 15 residues from the cysteine to the phenylalanine. Only CDR3 DNA remains: 45 bases, in frame from the first base. This clonotype originated in a human donor in a cohort sampled during active COVID-19. The V gene is TRBV9 and the J gene is TRBJ2-1; 7 junctional bases match TRBD2. Sequenced: peripheral blood. This receptor carries the CDR3 CASSAPGLAYNEQFF. The nucleotides are TGTGCCAGCAGCGCCCCTGGACTAGCCTACAATGAGCAGTTCTTC.